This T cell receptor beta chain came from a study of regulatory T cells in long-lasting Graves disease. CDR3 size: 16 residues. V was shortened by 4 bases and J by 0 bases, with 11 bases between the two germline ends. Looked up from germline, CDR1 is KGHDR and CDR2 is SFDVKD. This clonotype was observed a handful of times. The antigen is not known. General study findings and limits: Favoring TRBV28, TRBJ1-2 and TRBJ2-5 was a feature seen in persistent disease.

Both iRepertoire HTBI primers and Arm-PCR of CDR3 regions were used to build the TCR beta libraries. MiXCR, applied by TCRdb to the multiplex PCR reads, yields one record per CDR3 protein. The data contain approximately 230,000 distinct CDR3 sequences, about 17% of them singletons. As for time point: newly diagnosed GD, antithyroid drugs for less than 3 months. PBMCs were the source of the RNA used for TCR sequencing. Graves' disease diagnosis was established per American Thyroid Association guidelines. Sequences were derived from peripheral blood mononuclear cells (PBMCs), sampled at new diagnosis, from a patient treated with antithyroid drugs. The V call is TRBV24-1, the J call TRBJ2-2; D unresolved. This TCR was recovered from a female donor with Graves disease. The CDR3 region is CATSDSGSANTGELFF. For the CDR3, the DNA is TGTGCCACCAGTGACTCGGGCAGTGCGAACACCGGGGAGCTGTTTTTT.